This paragraph covers one T cell receptor (beta chain) sequence. The target antigen is unknown. This sample stems from a study of CD8+ T cells in alopecia areata. Isolated RNA was reverse transcribed into cDNA used as the sequencing template. The table came from immunoSEQ multiplex PCR; TCRdb's copy has only in-frame clones and leaves some out. Of about 180,000 clones listed, around 64% are singletons. Study-wide findings and caveats: Clarity of TCR sharing across patients fell short of that in mice, possibly HLA-related. Higher clonality and more expanded CD8+ clones appeared in lesional than normal scalp.

Sequenced here: CD8+ T cells sorted from blood, sampled at week 0. The sequence came from a human donor with alopecia areata.

The CDR3 nucleotides are TGTGCCTGGGCGGGGGGACCCAATCAGCCCCAGCATTTT. Translated, it gives CAWAGGPNQPQHF. The chain links TRBV30 to TRBJ1-5; the D gene is possibly TRBD1 (5 bases). The CDR3 spans 13 residues. Germline lookup yields CDR1 GTSNPN and CDR2 SVGIG (reference sequence). V was shortened by 5 bases and J by 3 bases, with 11 bases between the two germline ends.